Ten or more counts support the clone carrying this T cell receptor beta chain. As yet, its antigen is unknown. The data originate from a study of molecular identifiers for immune sequencing clone quantification. Findings and caveats of the study: Effector cells kept over 99% of their molecules in clones above 20 RNA copies, while naive cells kept under 1% there. Spiked Jurkat TCR RNA equivalent to one cell was reportedly detectable in approximately 1 million naive cells.

CDR3 length: 19 residues. The V end lost 0 bases, the J end lost 1 base, and 19 bases lay between the germline ends. From germline, CDR1 is MGHRA and CDR2 YSYEKL. Each CDR3 protein is one row after TCRdb ran MiXCR on the PCR reads. The table lists around 82,000 distinct CDR3 sequences, around 17% of them singletons. Sorted inputs of roughly 19,000 to 1,100,000 cells, with 10%, 30% or 50% RNA, yielded naive CD8 libraries. Naive CD8 T cells were FACS-sorted by CD8+CD4-CCR7+CD45RA+ markers. The receptor comes from a human donor in good health. Some libraries in this study had Jurkat cell RNA spiked in. The sample taken for sequencing was naive CD8+ T cells from blood, with Jurkat cell RNA spiked in. Subset described: FACS-sorted CD8+CD4-CCR7+CD45RA+ naive T cells. The rearrangement joins TRBV4-1 to TRBJ2-4; TRBD2 is a possible D gene (7 bases). CDR3 nucleotide sequence: TGCGCCAGCAGCCAAGATCAGGGGAGGGGATGGATGGCCAAAAACATTCAGTACTTC. Translation: CASSQDQGRGWMAKNIQYF.